The clone carrying this T cell receptor (beta chain) came up many times. Its antigen remains unknown. The data were taken from a study of CD8+CD57+ T cells in acquired aplastic anemia. Study-level background: DNA per sorted CD4+ or CD8+ sample ranged about 0.18 to 30 ug, averaging 3.2 ug. Healthy CD8+ samples averaged about 11.0 million reads. Study results and caveats: Around 30 was the count of CD8+ CDR3 sequences that patients shared with controls. CD8+ Simpson's diversity showed no significant patient-control difference.

Researchers used genomic DNA as the template to profile TCR beta VDJ and CDR3. TCRdb reprocessed the reads with MiXCR, giving one entry per CDR3 protein. The table lists about 220,000 distinct CDR3 sequences, 34% of them singletons. The TCR sequence derives from a human donor in good health, serving as a control. Sequenced input: sorted CD4+, CD8+, or CD8+CD57+ T cells (not recorded which) from PBMCs.

The CDR3 loop is CASSVAGVLGNEQFF. The CDR3 DNA reads TGTGCCAGCAGCGTAGCGGGAGTCCTGGGGAATGAGCAGTTCTTC. The chain is built from TRBV9 and TRBJ2-1; D perhaps matches TRBD2 (6 bases). In germline, CDR1 is SGDLS, CDR2 YYNGEE. The CDR3 has 15 residues. V was trimmed by 0 bases and J by 7 bases, leaving 14 bases between them.